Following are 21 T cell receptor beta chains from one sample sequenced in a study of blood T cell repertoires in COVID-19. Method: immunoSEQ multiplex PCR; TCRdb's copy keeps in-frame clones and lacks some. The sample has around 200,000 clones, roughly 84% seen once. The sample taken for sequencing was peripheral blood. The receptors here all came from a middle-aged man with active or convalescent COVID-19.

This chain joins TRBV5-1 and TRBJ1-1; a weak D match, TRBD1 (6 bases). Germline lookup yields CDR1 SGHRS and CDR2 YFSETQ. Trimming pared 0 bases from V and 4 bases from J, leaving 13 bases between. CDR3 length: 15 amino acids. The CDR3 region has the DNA TGCGCCAGCAGCTTGGATGGGCCAGGGGTCACTGAAGCTTTCTTT. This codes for CASSLDGPGVTEAFF.

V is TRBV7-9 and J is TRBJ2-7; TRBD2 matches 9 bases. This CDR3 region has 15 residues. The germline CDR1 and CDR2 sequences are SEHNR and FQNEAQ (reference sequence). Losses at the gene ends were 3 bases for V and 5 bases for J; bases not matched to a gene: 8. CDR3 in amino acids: CASSLGGRDDNEQYF. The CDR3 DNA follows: TGTGCCAGCAGCTTGGGCGGGAGGGACGACAACGAGCAGTACTTC. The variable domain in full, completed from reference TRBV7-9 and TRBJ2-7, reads DTGVSQNPRHKITKRGQNVTFRCDPISEHNRLYWYRQTLGQGPEFLTYFQNEAQLEKSRLLSDRFSAERPKGSFSTLEIQRTEQGDSAMYLCASSLGGRDDNEQYFGPGTRLTVT.

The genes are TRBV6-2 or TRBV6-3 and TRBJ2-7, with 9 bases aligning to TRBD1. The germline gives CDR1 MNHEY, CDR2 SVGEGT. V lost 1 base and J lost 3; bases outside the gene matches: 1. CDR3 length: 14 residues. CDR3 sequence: CASSYYRGLYEQYF. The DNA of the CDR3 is TGTGCCAGCAGTTACTACAGGGGGCTCTACGAGCAGTACTTC.

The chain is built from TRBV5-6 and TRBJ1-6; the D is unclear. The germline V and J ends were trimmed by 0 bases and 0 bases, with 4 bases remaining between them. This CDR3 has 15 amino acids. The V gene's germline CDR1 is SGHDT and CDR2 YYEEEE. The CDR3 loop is CASSLGSSYNSPLHF. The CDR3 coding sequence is TGTGCCAGCAGCTTGGGCAGCTCCTATAATTCACCCCTCCACTTT.

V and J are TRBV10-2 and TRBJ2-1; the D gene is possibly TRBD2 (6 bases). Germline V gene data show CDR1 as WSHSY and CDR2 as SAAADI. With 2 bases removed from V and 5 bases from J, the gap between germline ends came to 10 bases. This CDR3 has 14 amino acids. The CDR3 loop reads CASSEREIHNEQFF. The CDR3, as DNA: TGCGCCAGCAGTGAGCGGGAGATCCACAATGAGCAGTTCTTC.

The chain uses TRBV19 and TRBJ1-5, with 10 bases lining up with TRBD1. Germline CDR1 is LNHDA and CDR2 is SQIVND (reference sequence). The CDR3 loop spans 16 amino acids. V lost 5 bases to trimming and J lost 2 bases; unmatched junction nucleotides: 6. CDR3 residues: CASSPWTGGGNQPQHF. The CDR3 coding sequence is TGTGCCAGTAGTCCCTGGACAGGGGGTGGCAATCAGCCCCAGCATTTT.

The CDR3 DNA reads TGTGCCAGCAGCTCGTTATTAGGACTTAGCTCCTACGAGCAGTACTTC. Translation gives CASSSLLGLSSYEQYF. The chain joins TRBV5-6 to TRBJ2-7, with a possible D match to TRBD2 (5 bases). Germline assignment: CDR1 SGHDT and CDR2 YYEEEE. The CDR3 consists of 16 residues. The V end lost 3 bases, the J end lost 0 bases, and 16 bases lay between the germline ends.

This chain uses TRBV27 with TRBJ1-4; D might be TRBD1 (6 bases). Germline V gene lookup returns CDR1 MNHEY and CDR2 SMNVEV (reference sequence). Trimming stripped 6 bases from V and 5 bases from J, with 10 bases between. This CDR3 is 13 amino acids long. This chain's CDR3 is CASSWGPNEKLFF. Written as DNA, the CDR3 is TGTGCCAGCAGCTGGGGGCCCAATGAAAAACTGTTTTTT.

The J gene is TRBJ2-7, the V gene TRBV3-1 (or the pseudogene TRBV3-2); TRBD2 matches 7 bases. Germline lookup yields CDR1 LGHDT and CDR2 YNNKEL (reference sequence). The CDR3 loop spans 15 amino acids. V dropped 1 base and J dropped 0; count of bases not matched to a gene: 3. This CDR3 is CASSQGLANSYEQYF. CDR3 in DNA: TGTGCCAGCAGCCAAGGACTAGCCAACTCCTACGAGCAGTACTTC.

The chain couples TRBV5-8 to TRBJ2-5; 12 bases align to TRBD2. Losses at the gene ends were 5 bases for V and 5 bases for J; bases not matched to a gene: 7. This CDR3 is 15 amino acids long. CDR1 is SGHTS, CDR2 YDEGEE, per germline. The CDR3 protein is CASSPSGGAEETQYF. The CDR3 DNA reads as TGTGCCAGCAGTCCTAGCGGGGGGGCCGAGGAGACCCAGTACTTC.

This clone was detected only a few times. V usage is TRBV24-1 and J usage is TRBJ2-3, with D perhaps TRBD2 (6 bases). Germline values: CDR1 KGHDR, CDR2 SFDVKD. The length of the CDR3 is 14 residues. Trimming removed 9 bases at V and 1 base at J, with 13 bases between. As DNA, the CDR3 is TGTGCCACCTCTTACCCGGGGGGCACAGATACGCAGTATTTT. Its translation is CATSYPGGTDTQYF.

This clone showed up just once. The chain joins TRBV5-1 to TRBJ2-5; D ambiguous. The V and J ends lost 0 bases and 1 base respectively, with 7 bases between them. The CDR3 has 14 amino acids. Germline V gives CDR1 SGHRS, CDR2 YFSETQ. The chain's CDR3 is CASSLGVAQETQYF. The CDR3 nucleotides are TGCGCCAGCAGCTTGGGTGTGGCCCAAGAGACCCAGTACTTC.

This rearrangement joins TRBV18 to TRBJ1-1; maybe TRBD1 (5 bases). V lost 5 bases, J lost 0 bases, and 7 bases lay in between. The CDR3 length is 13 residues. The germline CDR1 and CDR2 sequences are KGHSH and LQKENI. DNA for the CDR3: TGTGCCAGCTCAAAGGGGATGAACACTGAAGCTTTCTTT. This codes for CASSKGMNTEAFF.

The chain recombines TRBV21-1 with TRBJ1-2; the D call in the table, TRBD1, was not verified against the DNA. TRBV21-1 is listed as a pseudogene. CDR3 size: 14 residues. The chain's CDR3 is CASMEGGQVFGYTF. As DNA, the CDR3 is TGTGCCAGCATGGAAGGGGGACAGGTGTTCGGCTACACCTTC.

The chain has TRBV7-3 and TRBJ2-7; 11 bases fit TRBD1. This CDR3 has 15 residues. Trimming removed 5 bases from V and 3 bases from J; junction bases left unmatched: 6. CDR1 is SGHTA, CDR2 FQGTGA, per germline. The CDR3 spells CASSPTGTGGYEQYF. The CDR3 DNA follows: TGTGCCAGCAGCCCCACCGGGACAGGGGGCTACGAGCAGTACTTC.

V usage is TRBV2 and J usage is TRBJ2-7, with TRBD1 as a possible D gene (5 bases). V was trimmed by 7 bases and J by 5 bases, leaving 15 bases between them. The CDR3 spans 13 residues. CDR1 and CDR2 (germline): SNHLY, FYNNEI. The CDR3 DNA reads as TGTGCCAGCATCTATGACAGAGCCGACGAGCAGTACTTC. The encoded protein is CASIYDRADEQYF.

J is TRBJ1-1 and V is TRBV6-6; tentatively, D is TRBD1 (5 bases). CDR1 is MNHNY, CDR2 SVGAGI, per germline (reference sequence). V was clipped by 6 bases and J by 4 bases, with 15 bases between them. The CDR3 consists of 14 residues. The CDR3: CASSDQGLSTEAFF. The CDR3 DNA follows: TGTGCCAGCAGCGACCAGGGCTTGAGCACTGAAGCTTTCTTT.

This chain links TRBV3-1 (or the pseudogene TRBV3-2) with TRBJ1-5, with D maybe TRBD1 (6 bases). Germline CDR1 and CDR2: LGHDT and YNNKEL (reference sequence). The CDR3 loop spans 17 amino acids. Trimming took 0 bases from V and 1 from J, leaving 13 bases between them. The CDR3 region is CASSQDPPRGSNQPQHF. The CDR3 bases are TGTGCCAGCAGCCAAGATCCCCCCAGGGGCAGCAATCAGCCCCAGCATTTT.

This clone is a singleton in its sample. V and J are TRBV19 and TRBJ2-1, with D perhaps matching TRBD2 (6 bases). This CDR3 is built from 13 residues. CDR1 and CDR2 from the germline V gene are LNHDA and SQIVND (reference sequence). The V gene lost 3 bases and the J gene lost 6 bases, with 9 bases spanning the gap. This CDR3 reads CASSMAAGNEQFF. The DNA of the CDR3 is TGTGCCAGTAGTATGGCAGCGGGCAATGAGCAGTTCTTC.

Here the CDR3 reads CASSLYAGASEAFF. DNA of the CDR3: TGTGCCAGCAGTTTATATGCAGGGGCTAGTGAAGCTTTCTTT. The V gene is TRBV28, the J gene TRBJ1-1; maybe TRBD1 (6 bases). This CDR3 spans 14 amino acids. Germline V lookup: CDR1 MDHEN, CDR2 SYDVKM. V lost 1 base, J lost 7 bases, and 13 bases lay in between.

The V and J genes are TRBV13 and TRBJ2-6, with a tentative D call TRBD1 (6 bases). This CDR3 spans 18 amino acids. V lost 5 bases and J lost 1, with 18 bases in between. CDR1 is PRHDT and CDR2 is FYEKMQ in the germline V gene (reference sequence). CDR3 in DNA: TGTGCCAGCAGCCAGGTATGGGGGCGAACGTCTGGGGCCAACGTCCTGACTTTC. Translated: CASSQVWGRTSGANVLTF.